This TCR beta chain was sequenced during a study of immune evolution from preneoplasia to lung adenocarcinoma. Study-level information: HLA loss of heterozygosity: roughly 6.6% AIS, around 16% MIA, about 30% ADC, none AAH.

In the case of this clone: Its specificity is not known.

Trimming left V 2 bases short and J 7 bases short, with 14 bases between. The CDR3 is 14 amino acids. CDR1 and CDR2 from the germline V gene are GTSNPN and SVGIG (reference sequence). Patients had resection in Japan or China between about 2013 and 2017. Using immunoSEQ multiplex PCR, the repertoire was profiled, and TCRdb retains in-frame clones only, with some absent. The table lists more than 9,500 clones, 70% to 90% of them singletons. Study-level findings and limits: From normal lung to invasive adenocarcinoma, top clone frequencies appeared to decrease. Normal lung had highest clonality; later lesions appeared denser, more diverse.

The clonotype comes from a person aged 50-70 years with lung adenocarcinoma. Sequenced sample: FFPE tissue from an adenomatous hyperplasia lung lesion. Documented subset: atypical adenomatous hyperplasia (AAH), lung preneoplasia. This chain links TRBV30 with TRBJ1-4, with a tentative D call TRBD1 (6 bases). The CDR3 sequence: CAWSLGRGGEKLFF. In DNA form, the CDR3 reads TGTGCCTGGAGTTTGGGCAGGGGCGGTGAAAAACTGTTTTTT.